Presented here are 32 T cell receptor beta chains from one specimen sequenced in a study of ipilimumab plus nivolumab after autologous stem cell transplantation (dated by TCRdb to the early 2020s). The library was generated by the immunoSEQ multiplex PCR assay. The table was pulled from immuneACCESS by TCRdb, which kept in-frame rearrangements only. Such tables lose some clones; where checked, under half of the loss comes from unresolved V genes, and the rest has no known cause. For this sample the table gives under 20,000 clones, of which 65% to 85% were detected only once. Of the sample, roughly 36% is held by the ten largest clones. The specimen comprised PBMCs, sampled in a trial of ipilimumab plus nivolumab as post-transplant consolidation. The receptors were sampled from a male donor with diffuse large B-cell lymphoma.

This clone was picked up one time. The rearrangement joins TRBV19 to TRBJ2-1; unclear D gene. CDR1 and CDR2 (germline): LNHDA, SQIVND (reference sequence). The CDR3 extends over 15 amino acids. Trimming cost V 1 base and J 3 bases, with 10 bases left between them. The CDR3 reads CASSIGQIRYNEQFF. CDR3 nucleotide sequence: TGTGCCAGTAGTATAGGTCAAATCCGCTACAATGAGCAGTTCTTC. Combining the CDR3 with reference TRBV19 and TRBJ2-1 gives the whole variable domain DGGITQSPKYLFRKEGQNVTLSCEQNLNHDAMYWYRQDPGQGLRLIYYSQIVNDFQKGDIAEGYSVSREKKESFPLTVTSAQKNPTAFYLCASSIGQIRYNEQFFGPGTRLTVL.

The chain couples TRBV2 to TRBJ2-1, with D possibly called TRBD1 or TRBD2 (5 bases each). Trimming removed 4 bases at V and 10 bases at J, with 17 bases between. Germline V gene sequence: CDR1 SNHLY, CDR2 FYNNEI. This CDR3 spans 14 amino acids. The CDR3 bases are TGTGCCAGCAGTGGTTATGGGGGAAAGGTCGAGCAGTTCTTC. Translation gives CASSGYGGKVEQFF.

DNA of the CDR3: TGTGCCAGCAGTTCCTCCCCCGGACTAGCGGGGAGCACAGATACGCAGTATTTT. Encoded protein: CASSSSPGLAGSTDTQYF. The chain carries TRBV27 and TRBJ2-3; 12 nucleotides line up with TRBD2. The germline CDR1 and CDR2 sequences are MNHEY and SMNVEV (reference sequence). The CDR3 is 18 residues long. With 4 bases clipped from V and 0 bases from J, the junction kept 8 bases outside the gene matches.

The rearrangement links TRBV6-1 to TRBJ2-3; D gene uncertain. The CDR3 contains 13 residues. V was cut by 7 bases and J by 11 bases, with 19 bases left in between. CDR1 MNHNS and CDR2 SASEGT come from the germline V gene. The CDR3 loop reads CASKPFVGLGQYF. Written as DNA, the CDR3 is TGTGCCAGCAAGCCTTTCGTTGGCCTAGGGCAGTATTTT.

Here the CDR3 DNA reads TGTGCCAGCTCACGGACAGGGTCCAATGAGCAGTTCTTC. Amino acids: CASSRTGSNEQFF. The chain uses TRBV18 and TRBJ2-1; TRBD1 agrees at 8 bases. Germline CDR1 reads KGHSH; CDR2 reads LQKENI. Unmatched junction bases numbered 2, after V lost 4 bases and J lost 6 bases. The CDR3 has 13 residues.

J is TRBJ1-1 and V is TRBV29-1; TRBD1 is a possible D gene (5 bases). V dropped 6 bases and J dropped 1 base, with 12 bases sitting between them. The CDR3 consists of 13 residues. Germline CDR1 is SQVTM and CDR2 is ANQGSEA. The CDR3 loop is CSVRDPENTEAFF. CDR3 nucleotides: TGCAGCGTCAGGGACCCCGAGAACACTGAAGCTTTCTTT.

The chain recombines TRBV5-1 with TRBJ1-1; D uncertain. This CDR3 spans 12 amino acids. CDR1 SGHRS and CDR2 YFSETQ come from the germline V gene. V lost 4 bases, J lost 7 bases, and 11 bases lay in between. The CDR3 region is CASSQNKNEAFF. The DNA of the CDR3 is TGCGCCAGCAGCCAGAACAAGAATGAAGCTTTCTTT. Using reference TRBV5-1 and TRBJ1-1 for the parts outside the CDR3, the full variable domain is KAGVTQTPRYLIKTRGQQVTLSCSPISGHRSVSWYQQTPGQGLQFLFEYFSETQRNKGNFPGRFSGRQFSNSRSEMNVSTLELGDSALYLCASSQNKNEAFFGQGTRLTVV.

This sequence joins TRBV6-6 and TRBJ1-6, with D possibly TRBD1 on 5 matching bases. The CDR3 extends over 13 amino acids. Germline assignment: CDR1 MNHNY and CDR2 SVGAGI (reference sequence). Deletions cut 8 bases from V and 9 bases from J, with 14 bases between. This chain's CDR3 is CASRRGAGSPLHF. The CDR3 nucleotides are TGTGCCAGCCGTAGAGGGGCCGGTTCACCCCTCCACTTT.

This clone was picked up a small number of times. The V and J genes are TRBV19 and TRBJ2-1, with TRBD2 matching 7 bases. Germline V CDR1 and CDR2: LNHDA, SQIVND (reference sequence). The CDR3 covers 16 residues. The junction had 10 bases not matched to a gene; V was cut back by 4 bases and J by 4 bases. CDR3 DNA sequence: TGTGCCAGTAGTAGGGAGGGCGGGAACTTTTACAATGAGCAGTTCTTC. It specifies CASSREGGNFYNEQFF. The full variable domain, completed using reference TRBV19 and TRBJ2-1, is DGGITQSPKYLFRKEGQNVTLSCEQNLNHDAMYWYRQDPGQGLRLIYYSQIVNDFQKGDIAEGYSVSREKKESFPLTVTSAQKNPTAFYLCASSREGGNFYNEQFFGPGTRLTVL.

In DNA, the CDR3 is TGTGCCTGGACCGGACAGTACCAAGAGACCCAGTACTTC. Residues: CAWTGQYQETQYF. The chain is built from TRBV30 and TRBJ2-5, with D possibly being TRBD1 (6 bases). Trimming stripped 4 bases from V and 0 bases from J, with 9 bases between. The CDR3 length is 13 residues. The germline V gene has CDR1 GTSNPN and CDR2 SVGIG (reference sequence). The full variable domain, in which reference TRBV30 and TRBJ2-5 provide the parts outside the CDR3, is SQTIHQWPATLVQPVGSPLSLECTVEGTSNPNLYWYRQAAGRGLQLLFYSVGIGQISSEVPQNLSASRPQDRQFILSSKKLLLSDSGFYLCAWTGQYQETQYFGPGTRLLVL.

The V call is TRBV5-1, the J call TRBJ1-2; D possibly corresponds to TRBD1 (6 bases). CDR3 length: 13 residues. Trimming took off 3 bases at V and 4 bases at J, with 10 bases between the two ends. Per the germline V gene, CDR1 is SGHRS and CDR2 is YFSETQ. The CDR3 coding sequence is TGCGCCAGCAGCTCACAGGGAAGCTATGGCTACACCTTC. Its translation is CASSSQGSYGYTF.

The chain has TRBV18 and TRBJ1-1; 7 bases are shared with TRBD1. The ends lost 3 bases at V and 1 base at J; junction bases unmatched: 5. The CDR3 is 15 residues long. The germline CDR1 and CDR2 sequences are KGHSH and LQKENI. The CDR3 DNA follows: TGTGCCAGCTCACCTATGGGACAGTCGAACACTGAAGCTTTCTTT. Translating it yields CASSPMGQSNTEAFF. The full variable domain, its missing parts supplied by reference TRBV18 and TRBJ1-1, is NAGVMQNPRHLVRRRGQEARLRCSPMKGHSHVYWYRQLPEEGLKFMVYLQKENIIDESGMPKERFSAEFPKEGPSILRIQQVVRGDSAAYFCASSPMGQSNTEAFFGQGTRLTVV.

V and J are TRBV5-5 and TRBJ1-1; D not resolved. The CDR3 runs 12 residues. V was cut by 2 bases and J by 9 bases, with 11 bases left in between. Germline CDR1 is SGHKS and CDR2 is YYEKEE (reference sequence). CDR3 region: CASSLSAEKAFF. The CDR3, as DNA: TGTGCCAGCAGCTTATCTGCGGAAAAAGCTTTCTTT.

This clone was seen a few times. This chain connects TRBV7-2 to TRBJ2-4; the match to TRBD2 covers 7 bases. Germline lookup yields CDR1 SGHTA and CDR2 FQGNSA. CDR3 length: 15 residues. Trimming at V came to 0 bases and at J to 6 bases, leaving 5 bases not matched to a gene. CDR3 nucleotide sequence: TGTGCCAGCAGCTTAGCCGCTAGCGGAGGAAACATTCAGTACTTC. Its protein product is CASSLAASGGNIQYF.

The table lists this clone with a count of one. The chain couples TRBV6-6 to TRBJ2-1; D gene ambiguous. CDR3 length: 12 amino acids. From germline, CDR1 is MNHNY and CDR2 SVGAGI (reference sequence). V was clipped by 2 bases and J by 10 bases, with 9 bases between them. CDR3 in DNA: TGTGCCAGCAGTTACGCGGCGGAAGAGCAGTTCTTC. This gives the protein CASSYAAEEQFF.

The V call is TRBV29-1, the J call TRBJ2-3; 11 bases line up with TRBD2. The V gene's germline CDR1 is SQVTM and CDR2 ANQGSEA. Unmatched junction bases numbered 4, after V lost 7 bases and J lost 1 base. This CDR3 spans 14 amino acids. The CDR3 DNA reads TGCAGCGGGGAGACTAGCGGGGGCACAGATACGCAGTATTTT. Translation gives CSGETSGGTDTQYF.

This chain links TRBV18 with TRBJ1-1; a possible D gene is TRBD1 (6 bases). Trimming pared 6 bases from V and 3 bases from J, leaving 11 bases between. The germline CDR1 and CDR2 sequences are KGHSH and LQKENI. This CDR3 region has 13 residues. In DNA, the CDR3 is TGTGCCAGCTCCCCCAGGGGTGACACTGAAGCTTTCTTT. Translation: CASSPRGDTEAFF.

This chain uses TRBV5-1 with TRBJ2-1; D perhaps matches TRBD2 (6 bases). CDR1 is SGHRS, CDR2 YFSETQ, per germline. This CDR3 comprises 13 residues. The V end was cut by 6 bases, the J end by 6 bases, with 13 bases between. The CDR3 sequence: CASNSPGVNEQFF. CDR3 sequence (DNA): TGCGCCAGCAATAGCCCGGGAGTCAATGAGCAGTTCTTC.

The chain uses TRBV7-3 and TRBJ2-1; the D gene is possibly TRBD1 (6 bases). The CDR3 consists of 16 residues. The V and J ends lost 5 bases and 0 bases respectively, with 14 bases between them. Germline CDR1 SGHTA, CDR2 FQGTGA. The CDR3, as DNA: TGTGCCAGCAGCAGCTCAGGGGCGAGCTCCTACAATGAGCAGTTCTTC. Amino acids: CASSSSGASSYNEQFF.

This clone was recorded once. J is TRBJ2-5 and V is TRBV27; TRBD2 matches at 8 bases. V shed 9 bases, J shed 5 bases, and the junction held 11 bases outside the gene matches. CDR1 MNHEY and CDR2 SMNVEV come from the germline V gene (reference sequence). This CDR3 contains 14 residues. The CDR3 is CASRSGGARETQYF. Written as DNA, the CDR3 is TGTGCCAGTCGCTCCGGGGGGGCCCGGGAGACCCAGTACTTC.

The chain uses TRBV5-8 and TRBJ2-1; weak D call: TRBD1 (6 bases). V was shortened by 1 base and J by 7 bases, with 15 bases between the two germline ends. This CDR3 has 15 amino acids. CDR1 SGHTS and CDR2 YDEGEE come from the germline V gene. The CDR3, as DNA: TGTGCCAGCAGCTTGTTTGGGGCCACAGGGAATGAGCAGTTCTTC. Its translation is CASSLFGATGNEQFF. The variable domain in full, completed from reference TRBV5-8 and TRBJ2-1, reads EAGVTQSPTHLIKTRGQQATLRCSPISGHTSVYWYQQALGLGLQFLLWYDEGEERNRGNFPPRFSGRQFPNYSSELNVNALELEDSALYLCASSLFGATGNEQFFGPGTRLTVL.

This clone was picked up a small number of times. The V call is TRBV6-1, the J call TRBJ2-7; D gene ambiguous. The germline V gene has CDR1 MNHNS and CDR2 SASEGT. The CDR3 is made up of 10 amino acids. Trimming took off 3 bases at V and 3 bases at J, with 0 bases between the two ends. The CDR3 DNA follows: TGTGCCAGCAGTGACTACGAGCAGTACTTC. Translating gives CASSDYEQYF.

The chain recombines TRBV10-3 with TRBJ2-1, with TRBD2 matching 12 bases. The germline gives CDR1 ENHRY, CDR2 SYGVKD. The CDR3 is made up of 18 amino acids. V was pared by 4 bases and J by 7 bases, with 14 bases of the junction left unmatched. The CDR3: CAISAPPGGLAGNNEQFF. The CDR3 bases are TGTGCCATCAGTGCGCCGCCGGGGGGACTAGCGGGTAATAATGAGCAGTTCTTC.

The V and J genes are TRBV21-1 and TRBJ2-7; TRBD2 is the table's D call, not checked against the DNA. TRBV21-1 is a pseudogene. The CDR3 loop spans 16 amino acids. As DNA, the CDR3 is TGTGCCAGCAGCAACCCGACTAGCGGGGGGTCCTACAAGCAGTACTTC. Its protein product is CASSNPTSGGSYKQYF.

CDR3 DNA sequence: TGTGCCAGCAGCTCTTTTCGGGAGATCTATGGCTACACCTTC. It translates to CASSSFREIYGYTF. The rearrangement uses TRBV7-2 and TRBJ1-2; D uncertain. The germline V and J ends were trimmed by 4 bases and 4 bases, with 13 bases remaining between them. The CDR3 has 14 residues. From germline, CDR1 is SGHTA and CDR2 FQGNSA.

The J gene is TRBJ2-7, the V gene TRBV14; possibly TRBD2 for D (5 bases). Trimming cost V 4 bases and J 2 bases, with 18 bases left between them. The CDR3 extends over 16 amino acids. Per germline, CDR1 SGHDN and CDR2 FVKESK. Here the CDR3 DNA reads TGTGCCAGCAGCCCCCCGAGGGTCCCCTCCACCTACGAGCAGTACTTC. Amino acids: CASSPPRVPSTYEQYF.

The chain combines TRBV9 with TRBJ2-5; no clear D. Per germline, CDR1 SGDLS and CDR2 YYNGEE. The CDR3 totals 15 residues. V was cut by 0 bases and J by 0 bases, with 9 bases left in between. The DNA for the CDR3 is TGTGCCAGCAGCGTAGCGACCGCGTACCAAGAGACCCAGTACTTC. The encoded protein is CASSVATAYQETQYF.

The chain links TRBV5-5 to TRBJ2-1, with no clear D. Trimming shortened V by 0 bases and J by 0 bases, and 10 bases separated the two germline ends. In germline, CDR1 is SGHKS, CDR2 YYEKEE (reference sequence). The CDR3 is 16 residues long. As DNA, the CDR3 is TGTGCCAGCAGCTTGGTACCGACCAGCTCCTACAATGAGCAGTTCTTC. Protein product: CASSLVPTSSYNEQFF.

As DNA, the CDR3 is TGTGCCAGCAGCAGTAGCTGGGGCGGGAGGGAGCAGTTCTTC. Its protein product is CASSSSWGGREQFF. The J gene is TRBJ2-1, the V gene TRBV7-8; 8 nucleotides match TRBD2. CDR3 size: 14 residues. CDR1 SGHVS and CDR2 FQNEAQ come from the germline V gene. V gave up 5 bases and J gave up 10 bases; unmatched junction bases: 10.

The chain has TRBV29-1 and TRBJ1-1; TRBD1 matches at 10 bases. The germline V gene has CDR1 SQVTM and CDR2 ANQGSEA. This CDR3 region has 17 residues. V was clipped by 7 bases and J by 5 bases; unmatched bases: 19. CDR3 in amino acids: CSGRRGTGEVLGTEAFF. The CDR3 coding sequence is TGCAGCGGTCGCCGAGGGACAGGGGAAGTTTTGGGGACTGAAGCTTTCTTT.

Remarks on this clone: At one end, the junction sequence differs from germline, possibly due to a read error. This chain links TRBV4-1 with TRBJ2-5; D could derive from TRBD1 or TRBD2 (6 bases each). Germline V gene sequence: CDR1 MGHRA, CDR2 YSYEKL. The CDR3 is 12 residues long. CDR3: CASSQGGGTLHF. In DNA form, the CDR3 reads TGCGCCAGCAGCCAAGGAGGGGGGACTCTCCACTTC.

This chain links TRBV19 with TRBJ2-7; D uncertain. Trimming took 3 bases from V and 4 from J, leaving 16 bases between them. The length of the CDR3 is 15 residues. The germline V gene has CDR1 LNHDA and CDR2 SQIVND (reference sequence). This CDR3 is CASSIGPGSTYEQYF. The CDR3 region has the DNA TGTGCCAGTAGTATCGGTCCGGGCAGCACATACGAGCAGTACTTC.